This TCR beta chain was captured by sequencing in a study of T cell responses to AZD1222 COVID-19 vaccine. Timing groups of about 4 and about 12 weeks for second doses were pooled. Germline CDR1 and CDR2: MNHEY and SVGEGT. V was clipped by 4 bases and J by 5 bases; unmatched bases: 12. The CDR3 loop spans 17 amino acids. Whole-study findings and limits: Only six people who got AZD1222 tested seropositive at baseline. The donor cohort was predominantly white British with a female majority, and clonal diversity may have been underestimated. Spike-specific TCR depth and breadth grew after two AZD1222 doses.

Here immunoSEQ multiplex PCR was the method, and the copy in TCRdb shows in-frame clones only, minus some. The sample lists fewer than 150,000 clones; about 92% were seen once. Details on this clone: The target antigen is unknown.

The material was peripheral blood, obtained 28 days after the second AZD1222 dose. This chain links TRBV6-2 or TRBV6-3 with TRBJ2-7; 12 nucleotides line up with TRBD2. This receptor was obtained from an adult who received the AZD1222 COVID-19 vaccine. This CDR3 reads CASSFPSGGAYGHEQYF. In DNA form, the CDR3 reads TGTGCCAGCAGTTTTCCTAGCGGGGGGGCCTATGGCCACGAGCAGTACTTC.